This passage covers 28 T cell receptor beta chains from one sample sequenced in a study of T cell repertoires in cytomegalovirus infection. No antigen has been assigned to these receptors. TCRdb reprocessed the reads with MiXCR, giving one entry per CDR3 protein. The sample consists of a few hundred thousand distinct CDR3 sequences, roughly 43% of them appearing once. The specimen comprised cultured PBMCs, sampled from culture after CMV antigen stimulation. The receptors were gathered from a human donor in good health (CMV status not recorded). Some clones in this sample may be carry-over from other donors' samples.

This clonotype was counted only a few times. The chain carries TRBV7-2 and TRBJ1-6; the D is unclear. V lost 2 bases, J lost 8 bases, and 13 bases lay in between. Germline CDR1 is SGHTA and CDR2 is FQGNSA. The CDR3 covers 15 residues. The CDR3 region is CASSLQPGEYSPLHF. CDR3 in DNA: TGTGCCAGCAGCTTACAGCCAGGAGAGTATTCACCCCTCCACTTT.

The chain couples TRBV6-6 to TRBJ1-5; the match to TRBD1 covers 9 bases. Germline V gene data show CDR1 as MNHNY and CDR2 as SVGAGI (reference sequence). V lost 10 bases and J lost 6; bases outside the gene matches: 10. This CDR3 region has 14 residues. CDR3 sequence: CAIRQGQGGQPQHF. The CDR3, as DNA: TGTGCCATCAGGCAGGGACAGGGTGGTCAGCCCCAGCATTTT.

The chain couples TRBV19 to TRBJ1-5, with D possibly TRBD1 on 6 matching bases. The germline gives CDR1 LNHDA, CDR2 SQIVND (reference sequence). The CDR3 has 15 residues. Deletions cut 3 bases from V and 4 bases from J, with 13 bases between. The CDR3 bases are TGTGCCAGTAGTATTGGCAAGGGGGTGAATCAGCCCCAGCATTTT. It yields the protein CASSIGKGVNQPQHF.

This clonotype was found once. The V call is TRBV28, the J call TRBJ1-6; no reliable D call. V dropped 2 bases and J dropped 10 bases, with 6 bases sitting between them. The CDR3 is 12 amino acids. CDR1 is MDHEN, CDR2 SYDVKM, per germline. DNA of the CDR3: TGTGCCAGCAGTTTACCGGAGTCACCCCTCCACTTT. Its protein is CASSLPESPLHF.

In nucleotides, the CDR3 is TGTGCCAGCAGTTACTCGAGAGGTCGCGGGAGGGCCTACGAGCAGTACTTC. Translation: CASSYSRGRGRAYEQYF. The chain has TRBV6-2 or TRBV6-3 and TRBJ2-7, with TRBD2 matching over 9 bases. From germline, CDR1 is MNHEY and CDR2 SVGEGT. Trimming at V came to 0 bases and at J to 2 bases, leaving 8 bases not matched to a gene. This CDR3 has 17 residues.

The rearrangement uses TRBV9 and TRBJ2-3, with no clear D. The CDR3 sequence is 16 residues long. With 0 bases removed from V and 2 bases from J, the gap between germline ends came to 13 bases. Germline assignment: CDR1 SGDLS and CDR2 YYNGEE. CDR3 bases: TGTGCCAGCAGCGTAGAACCTAGAAACCCCACAGATACGCAGTATTTT. Encoded protein: CASSVEPRNPTDTQYF.

This clonotype has just a few counts. V gene TRBV7-8 combines with J gene TRBJ2-1, with 9 nucleotides matching TRBD2. The V gene end was trimmed by 6 bases and the J gene end by 5 bases; junction bases not matched to a gene: 8. This CDR3 spans 15 amino acids. From germline, CDR1 is SGHVS and CDR2 FQNEAQ. The CDR3 DNA follows: TGTGCCAGCAGTCCTGTGGGACTAGCTCACAATGAGCAGTTCTTC. Protein: CASSPVGLAHNEQFF.

The V call is TRBV6-6, the J call TRBJ1-2; no clear D gene. The CDR3 consists of 15 residues. Germline V gives CDR1 MNHNY, CDR2 SVGAGI (reference sequence). V lost 5 bases, J lost 8 bases, and 21 bases lay in between. The CDR3 spells CASSQTRPELNGYTF. The CDR3 nucleotides read TGTGCCAGCAGTCAAACGCGGCCAGAATTAAACGGCTACACCTTC.

The chain uses TRBV6-2 or TRBV6-3 and TRBJ2-7; perhaps D is TRBD1 or TRBD2 (5 bases each). The CDR3 has 15 amino acids. Per germline, CDR1 MNHEY and CDR2 SVGEGT. Trimming cost V 2 bases and J 2 bases, with 13 bases left between them. The CDR3 loop reads CASSYAGRGAYEQYF. In DNA, the CDR3 is TGTGCCAGCAGTTACGCCGGACGGGGCGCCTACGAGCAGTACTTC.

The J gene is TRBJ2-7, the V gene TRBV27; 7 bases are shared with TRBD2. The germline V gene encodes CDR1 MNHEY and CDR2 SMNVEV (reference sequence). Trimming at V came to 9 bases and at J to 5 bases, leaving 7 bases not matched to a gene. CDR3 length: 12 amino acids. In DNA form, the CDR3 reads TGTGCCAGTGGCCCCAGCGGGAACGAGCAGTACTTC. Translation gives CASGPSGNEQYF.

This chain connects TRBV20-1 to TRBJ2-1, with 11 bases matching TRBD2. The CDR3 has 15 residues. The V gene's germline CDR1 is DFQATT and CDR2 SNEGSKA (reference sequence). V trimming: 5 bases; J trimming: 4 bases; junction bases outside the gene matches: 7. The CDR3 protein is CSARLTSGGYNEQFF. The CDR3 DNA is TGCAGTGCTCGGCTAACTAGCGGGGGTTACAATGAGCAGTTCTTC.

The chain links TRBV28 to TRBJ2-3; TRBD2 matches 8 bases. CDR1 is MDHEN, CDR2 SYDVKM, per germline. With V trimmed by 5 bases and J by 4 bases, 8 bases remained unmatched. This CDR3 is 15 amino acids long. The DNA for the CDR3 is TGTGCCAGCAGTCAAGCGGGGGATTCTGCAGATACGCAGTATTTT. This encodes CASSQAGDSADTQYF. The variable domain in full, completed from reference TRBV28 and TRBJ2-3, reads DVKVTQSSRYLVKRTGEKVFLECVQDMDHENMFWYRQDPGLGLRLIYFSYDVKMKEKGDIPEGYSVSREKKERFSLILESASTNQTSMYLCASSQAGDSADTQYFGPGTRLTVL.

V usage is TRBV20-1 and J usage is TRBJ1-1; no firm D call. V was shortened by 3 bases and J by 4 bases, with 6 bases between the two germline ends. The CDR3 is 11 residues long. From germline, CDR1 is DFQATT and CDR2 SNEGSKA (reference sequence). In nucleotides, the CDR3 is TGCAGTGCTAGGGAGAGCACTGAAGCTTTCTTT. It is translated as CSARESTEAFF.

The rearrangement joins TRBV7-2 to TRBJ2-1; 8 bases are shared with TRBD2. The CDR3 is 16 amino acids. With V trimmed by 2 bases and J by 1 base, 4 bases remained unmatched. CDR1 is SGHTA, CDR2 FQGNSA, per germline. The CDR3 bases are TGTGCCAGCAGCTTAACCCGCGGGGGGTCCTACAATGAGCAGTTCTTC. Encoded protein: CASSLTRGGSYNEQFF.

This clonotype appeared a few times. The CDR3: CASSTRDRGKDQPQHF. The CDR3 coding sequence is TGTGCCAGCAGCACTAGGGACAGGGGAAAAGATCAGCCCCAGCATTTT. The V and J genes are TRBV28 and TRBJ1-5, with 10 nucleotides matching TRBD1. This CDR3 has 16 residues. The germline CDR1 and CDR2 sequences are MDHEN and SYDVKM. Losses at the gene ends were 6 bases for V and 5 bases for J; bases not matched to a gene: 10.

The genes are TRBV4-3 and TRBJ2-7; 10 nucleotides match TRBD2. This CDR3 region has 16 residues. CDR1 and CDR2 from the germline V gene are LGHNA and YSLEER. V dropped 4 bases and J dropped 2; count of bases not matched to a gene: 8. CDR3 loop: CASSLATSGITYEQYF. CDR3 coding DNA: TGCGCCAGCAGCCTTGCAACTAGCGGGATCACCTACGAGCAGTACTTC.

This clonotype occurred once. The chain is built from TRBV12-3 or TRBV12-4 and TRBJ1-4; D is possibly TRBD1 (5 bases). V was shortened by 4 bases and J by 7 bases, with 16 bases between the two germline ends. The CDR3 totals 15 residues. The CDR3 nucleotides read TGTGCCAGCAGTTCCGGCTTAGGGACGAGTGAAAAACTGTTTTTT. Amino acid sequence: CASSSGLGTSEKLFF.

This clonotype occurred a few times. The chain has TRBV7-8 and TRBJ2-2; D might be TRBD1 or TRBD2, each matching 5 bases. The V gene's germline CDR1 is SGHVS and CDR2 FQNEAQ. The CDR3 loop spans 11 amino acids. Trimming stripped 5 bases from V and 7 bases from J, with 5 bases between. The CDR3 region is CASSGGGELFF. CDR3 coding DNA: TGTGCCAGCAGCGGGGGCGGGGAGCTGTTTTTT.

This clonotype was seen once. The chain uses TRBV20-1 and TRBJ1-1, with D tentatively TRBD1 (6 bases). CDR1 is DFQATT, CDR2 SNEGSKA, per germline (reference sequence). Trimming left V 3 bases short and J 0 bases short, with 8 bases between. The CDR3 runs 13 residues. The DNA of the CDR3 is TGCAGTGCTAGGGACAGACTGAACACTGAAGCTTTCTTT. Residues: CSARDRLNTEAFF.

The V and J genes are TRBV4-2 and TRBJ2-7; D is undetermined. The CDR3 has 14 residues. The V gene's germline CDR1 is LGHNA and CDR2 YNFKEQ. V lost 0 bases and J 4 bases, leaving 10 bases between the germline ends. In DNA form, the CDR3 reads TGTGCCAGCAGCCAAGAGTTGGGCCCTTACGAGCAGTACTTC. Translation gives CASSQELGPYEQYF.

V and J are TRBV6-8 and TRBJ2-7; either TRBD1 or TRBD2 may supply D (5 bases each). The V gene lost 8 bases and the J gene lost 4 bases, with 15 bases spanning the gap. The germline V gene encodes CDR1 MNHGY and CDR2 SAAAGT. The CDR3 extends over 13 amino acids. CDR3: CASGTRGRYEQYF. CDR3 nucleotides: TGTGCCAGCGGTACGAGGGGTCGATACGAGCAGTACTTC.

The chain recombines TRBV6-1 with TRBJ2-2; D is unclear. The ends were cut back, 8 bases at V and 4 bases at J, with 14 bases in the middle. Germline CDR1 MNHNS, CDR2 SASEGT. There are 14 residues in the CDR3. The CDR3 sequence is CASPPGYPTGELFF. The CDR3 coding sequence is TGTGCCAGCCCCCCCGGCTACCCCACCGGGGAGCTGTTTTTT.

This clonotype has only a few counts. The genes are TRBV11-2 and TRBJ2-4; D call uncertain. Trimming stripped 1 base from V and 8 bases from J, with 3 bases between. The CDR3 sequence is 11 residues long. CDR1 is SGHAT and CDR2 is FQNNGV in the germline V gene. In DNA, the CDR3 is TGTGCCAGCAGCTTAGCGGACATTCAGTACTTC. As protein: CASSLADIQYF.

This clonotype turned up a few times. The chain combines TRBV7-2 with TRBJ2-7; 9 bases are shared with TRBD2. The germline V gene has CDR1 SGHTA and CDR2 FQGNSA. This CDR3 comprises 15 residues. V lost 5 bases and J lost 7; bases outside the gene matches: 12. The CDR3 DNA reads as TGTGCCAGCAGCCCTGACTTAGCGGGAGTCAGAGAGCAGTACTTC. Its protein is CASSPDLAGVREQYF.

The chain uses TRBV5-1 and TRBJ2-7; 8 bases align to TRBD2. Germline CDR1 and CDR2: SGHRS and YFSETQ. The CDR3 contains 14 residues. The J segment lost 4 bases and the V segment lost 4 bases, leaving 7 bases of the junction unmatched. The CDR3 here is CASSRRAGEYEQYF. As DNA, the CDR3 is TGCGCCAGCAGCCGGCGAGCGGGGGAATACGAGCAGTACTTC. The full variable domain, its missing parts supplied by reference TRBV5-1 and TRBJ2-7, is KAGVTQTPRYLIKTRGQQVTLSCSPISGHRSVSWYQQTPGQGLQFLFEYFSETQRNKGNFPGRFSGRQFSNSRSEMNVSTLELGDSALYLCASSRRAGEYEQYFGPGTRLTVT.

In this sample, this clonotype turned up a few times. An end of the junction differs from the germline gene, which may be a read error. The gene calls are TRBV6-6 and TRBJ2-1, with 10 nucleotides matching TRBD2. The CDR3 covers 11 residues. CDR1 and CDR2 from the germline V gene are MNHNY and SVGAGI (reference sequence). CDR3 sequence reads: CKREGLVEQFF. CDR3 DNA sequence: TGCAAGCGGGAGGGCCTGGTTGAGCAGTTCTTC.

The V gene is TRBV15, the J gene TRBJ1-3; TRBD1 matches at 7 bases. Unmatched junction bases numbered 7, after V lost 5 bases and J lost 0 bases. CDR1 and CDR2 from the germline V gene are LNHNV and YYDKDF (reference sequence). The CDR3 contains 16 residues. This chain's CDR3 is CATSDHRGFSGNTIYF. The CDR3 DNA reads TGTGCCACCAGCGACCACAGGGGATTCTCTGGAAACACCATATATTTT.

This clonotype has a handful of counts. The chain combines TRBV30 with TRBJ2-1; 8 nucleotides match TRBD2. V lost 3 bases and J lost 6; bases outside the gene matches: 7. The CDR3 has 14 residues. CDR1 is GTSNPN and CDR2 is SVGIG in the germline V gene (reference sequence). The CDR3 nucleotides read TGTGCCTGGAGGGGAGCGGGAGCCATCAATGAGCAGTTCTTC. Translation: CAWRGAGAINEQFF.